Below are 16 T cell receptor beta chains sequenced from a single sample in a study of blood T cell repertoires in COVID-19. Method: immunoSEQ multiplex PCR; TCRdb's copy keeps in-frame clones and lacks some. The sample consists of more than 450,000 clones, about 85% of them appearing once. Sequencing was carried out using PBMCs or T cells enriched from blood (not recorded which). All receptors come from a woman between 18 and 29 years old who had recovered from COVID-19.

The J gene is TRBJ2-7, the V gene TRBV12-3 or TRBV12-4; the match to TRBD1 covers 8 bases. The CDR3 length is 12 residues. The J segment lost 7 bases and the V segment lost 7 bases, leaving 6 bases of the junction unmatched. CDR3 residues: CASTRGPGEQYF. The CDR3 DNA reads TGTGCCAGCACCAGGGGGCCCGGGGAGCAGTACTTC.

The gene calls are TRBV27 and TRBJ2-7, with 10 bases lining up with TRBD1. V shed 6 bases, J shed 3 bases, and the junction held 8 bases outside the gene matches. The CDR3 runs 15 residues. CDR1 and CDR2 from the germline V gene are MNHEY and SMNVEV (reference sequence). The CDR3 bases are TGTGCCAGCAGGGGGGAGGGACAGGGGTACTACGAGCAGTACTTC. It codes for CASRGEGQGYYEQYF.

The rearrangement uses TRBV30 and TRBJ2-5; no firm D call. Deletions cut 4 bases from V and 5 bases from J, with 11 bases between. The CDR3 loop spans 12 amino acids. CDR1 GTSNPN and CDR2 SVGIG come from the germline V gene (reference sequence). CDR3 DNA sequence: TGTGCCTGGACGCCCTCAGGCGAGACCCAGTACTTC. Translation: CAWTPSGETQYF.

This clone was observed a single time. V and J are TRBV28 and TRBJ1-3, with 7 bases lining up with TRBD1. The CDR3 runs to 16 residues. V lost 7 bases to trimming and J lost 0 bases; unmatched junction nucleotides: 9. From germline, CDR1 is MDHEN and CDR2 SYDVKM. CDR3 sequence (DNA): TGTGCCAGCATAGGACAGGACGCCATCTCTGGAAACACCATATATTTT. Translated, it gives CASIGQDAISGNTIYF.

The chain employs TRBV5-1 and TRBJ2-1; 14 positions agree with TRBD2. The CDR3 is 15 residues long. V dropped 3 bases and J dropped 8; count of bases not matched to a gene: 4. The germline V gene encodes CDR1 SGHRS and CDR2 YFSETQ. The CDR3 region has the DNA TGCGCCAGCAGCTGGGGGACTAGCGGGGGCTATGAGCAGTTCTTC. This encodes CASSWGTSGGYEQFF. Drawing the rest from reference TRBV5-1 and TRBJ2-1, the complete variable domain is KAGVTQTPRYLIKTRGQQVTLSCSPISGHRSVSWYQQTPGQGLQFLFEYFSETQRNKGNFPGRFSGRQFSNSRSEMNVSTLELGDSALYLCASSWGTSGGYEQFFGPGTRLTVL.

The chain joins TRBV11-3 to TRBJ2-2, with D possibly TRBD2 on 5 matching bases. V was trimmed by 6 bases and J by 4 bases, leaving 15 bases between them. The length of the CDR3 is 15 residues. Germline loops: CDR1 SGHNT, CDR2 YENEEA. CDR3 in amino acids: CASSLLATATGELFF. Here the CDR3 DNA reads TGTGCCAGCAGTCTCCTAGCCACCGCCACCGGGGAGCTGTTTTTT.

A single count supports this clone. This chain joins TRBV6-5 and TRBJ2-7, with 8 bases identical to TRBD1. The V segment lost 6 bases and the J segment 5 bases; nucleotides outside the gene matches: 12. Germline V gene data show CDR1 as MNHEY and CDR2 as SVGAGI. This CDR3 is built from 15 residues. CDR3 loop: CASRSGTGSGHEQYF. DNA of the CDR3: TGTGCCAGCAGGTCCGGGACAGGTTCTGGGCACGAGCAGTACTTC.

V and J are TRBV9 and TRBJ1-4, with 7 bases aligning to TRBD1. The CDR3 has 14 amino acids. The V gene end was trimmed by 3 bases and the J gene end by 7 bases; junction bases not matched to a gene: 6. Germline V gene data show CDR1 as SGDLS and CDR2 as YYNGEE. The chain's CDR3 is CASSGGTEAEKLFF. The CDR3 DNA is TGTGCCAGCAGCGGAGGGACAGAGGCTGAAAAACTGTTTTTT.

The chain employs TRBV10-3 and TRBJ1-1; TRBD1 is a possible D gene (6 bases). The CDR3 is 15 residues long. CDR1 and CDR2 (germline): ENHRY, SYGVKD. V shed 4 bases and J shed 8 bases, with 20 bases lying between them. DNA for the CDR3: TGTGCCATCAGTGGTCAACAGGGCGCCTCCGGAGAAGCTTTCTTT. Encoded protein: CAISGQQGASGEAFF.

The J gene is TRBJ1-1, the V gene TRBV30; TRBD1 might be the D (5 bases). This CDR3 has 13 amino acids. V was cut by 5 bases and J by 6 bases, with 16 bases left in between. Per the germline V gene, CDR1 is GTSNPN and CDR2 is SVGIG (reference sequence). DNA of the CDR3: TGTGCCTGGGGCAGGGTCAGGTTCGCTGAAGCTTTCTTT. Translated: CAWGRVRFAEAFF.

The rearrangement links TRBV2 to TRBJ1-6; the match to TRBD1 covers 7 bases. Losses at the gene ends were 6 bases for V and 5 bases for J; bases not matched to a gene: 4. Germline V gives CDR1 SNHLY, CDR2 FYNNEI. This CDR3 spans 14 amino acids. The CDR3, as DNA: TGTGCCAGCAGCAGGGACAGAAATAATTCACCCCTCCACTTT. It encodes CASSRDRNNSPLHF.

The gene calls are TRBV3-1 (or the pseudogene TRBV3-2) and TRBJ2-7; 7 bases agree with TRBD1. Germline CDR1 reads LGHDT; CDR2 reads YNNKEL (reference sequence). The CDR3 totals 14 residues. V shed 4 bases and J 7 bases; nucleotides not matched to a gene: 10. The CDR3 nucleotides are TGTGCCAGCAGCCCATCCTATGACAGGGTTGAGCAGTACTTC. This translates into CASSPSYDRVEQYF.

This chain connects TRBV12-5 to TRBJ1-1; D call uncertain. The CDR3 is 14 residues long. V lost 4 bases and J lost 5, with 14 bases in between. CDR1 and CDR2 (germline): LGHNT, FRNRAP. This chain's CDR3 is CASGSFPAGTEAFF. The CDR3 DNA reads TGTGCTAGTGGTTCCTTCCCGGCGGGGACTGAAGCTTTCTTT.

J is TRBJ1-4 and V is TRBV2; D uncertain. The CDR3 contains 16 residues. V gave up 6 bases and J gave up 3 bases, with 17 bases separating them. CDR1 SNHLY and CDR2 FYNNEI come from the germline V gene. In nucleotides, the CDR3 is TGTGCCAGCAGCTCCAGAGACCGGGATGCTAATGAAAAACTGTTTTTT. Translation: CASSSRDRDANEKLFF.

The chain's CDR3 is CASSETGWSSYNEQFF. DNA for the CDR3: TGTGCCAGCAGTGAAACGGGGTGGAGCTCCTACAATGAGCAGTTCTTC. The chain couples TRBV2 to TRBJ2-1, with D perhaps TRBD2 (5 bases). The V gene's germline CDR1 is SNHLY and CDR2 FYNNEI. The CDR3 length is 16 residues. Trimming shortened V by 2 bases and J by 0 bases, and 11 bases separated the two germline ends.

The J gene is TRBJ2-1, the V gene TRBV24-1, with a possible D match to TRBD1 (6 bases). The CDR3 loop spans 15 amino acids. In germline, CDR1 is KGHDR, CDR2 SFDVKD. V gave up 7 bases and J gave up 0 bases, with 12 bases separating them. CDR3 bases: TGTGCCACCAGCGCCAGGGGCGACTCCTACAATGAGCAGTTCTTC. It is translated as CATSARGDSYNEQFF.